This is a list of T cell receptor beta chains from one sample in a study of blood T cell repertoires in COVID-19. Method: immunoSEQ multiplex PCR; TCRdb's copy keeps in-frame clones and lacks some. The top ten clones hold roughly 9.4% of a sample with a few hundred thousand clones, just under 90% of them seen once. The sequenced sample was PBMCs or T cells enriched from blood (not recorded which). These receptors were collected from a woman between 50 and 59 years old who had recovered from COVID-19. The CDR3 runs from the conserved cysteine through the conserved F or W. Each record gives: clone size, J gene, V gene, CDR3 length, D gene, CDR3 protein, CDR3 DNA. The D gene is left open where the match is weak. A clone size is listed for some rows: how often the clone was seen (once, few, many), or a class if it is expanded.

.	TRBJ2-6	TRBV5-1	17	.	CASSLDGGWPGANVLTF	TGCGCCAGCAGCTTGGATGGCGGGTGGCCTGGGGCCAACGTCCTGACTTTC
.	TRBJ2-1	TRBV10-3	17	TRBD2	CAISEGRGGFLSYEQFF	TGTGCCATCAGTGAGGGCCGGGGGGGCTTTCTATCGTATGAGCAGTTCTTC
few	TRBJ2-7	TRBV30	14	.	CAWSVGGSSYEQYF	TGTGCCTGGAGTGTTGGAGGGAGCTCCTACGAGCAGTACTTC
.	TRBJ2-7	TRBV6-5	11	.	CASSYLYEQYF	TGTGCCAGCAGTTACCTCTACGAGCAGTACTTC
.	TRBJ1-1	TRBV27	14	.	CASSSRQTNTEAFF	TGTGCCAGCAGTTCCCGACAGACGAACACTGAAGCTTTCTTT
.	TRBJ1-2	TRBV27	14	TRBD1	CASSRRTGLGGYTF	TGTGCCAGCAGTCGCCGGACAGGGTTGGGTGGCTACACCTTC
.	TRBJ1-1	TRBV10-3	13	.	CAIAGVMNTEAFF	TGTGCCATCGCCGGGGTAATGAACACTGAAGCTTTCTTT
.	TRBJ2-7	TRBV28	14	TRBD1	CASTYRDRPYEQYF	TGTGCCAGCACCTACCGGGACAGACCCTACGAGCAGTACTTC
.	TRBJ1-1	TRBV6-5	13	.	CASNEGRGFEAFF	TGTGCCAGCAACGAAGGGAGGGGGTTTGAAGCTTTCTTT
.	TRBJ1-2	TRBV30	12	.	CAWSGSNYGYTF	TGTGCCTGGTCAGGGTCAAACTATGGCTACACCTTC
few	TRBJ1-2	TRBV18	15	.	CASSPNLDSNYGYTF	TGTGCCAGCTCACCTAATTTGGACTCTAACTATGGCTACACCTTC
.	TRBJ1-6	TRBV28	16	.	CASSFTRSSSYSPLHF	TGTGCCAGCAGTTTCACGAGATCGAGCTCGTATTCACCCCTCCACTTT
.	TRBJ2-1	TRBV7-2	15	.	CARSPAGTVLDEQFF	TGTGCCAGAAGCCCCGCGGGGACGGTTTTAGATGAGCAGTTCTTC
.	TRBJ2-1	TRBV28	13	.	CASSSPRVNEQFF	TGTGCCAGCAGTTCCCCCCGGGTTAATGAGCAGTTCTTC
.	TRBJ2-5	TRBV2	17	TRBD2	CASSGNSGGPGRETQYF	TGTGCCAGCAGTGGCAATAGCGGGGGCCCAGGGCGAGAGACCCAGTACTTC
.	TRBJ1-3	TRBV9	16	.	CASSDTGLWGGNTIYF	TGTGCCAGCAGTGACACGGGACTCTGGGGAGGAAACACCATATATTTT
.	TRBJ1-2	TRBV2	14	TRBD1	CASSEGTATYGYTF	TGTGCCAGCAGTGAGGGGACAGCAACCTATGGCTACACCTTC
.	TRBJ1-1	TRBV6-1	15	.	CASSDYNRLNTEAFF	TGTGCCAGCAGTGATTACAACAGGCTGAACACTGAAGCTTTCTTT
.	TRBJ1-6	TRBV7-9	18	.	CASSFVSGIPSYNSPLHF	TGTGCCAGCAGCTTCGTCTCGGGGATCCCCTCCTATAATTCACCCCTCCACTTT
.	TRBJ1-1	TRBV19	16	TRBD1	CASSTRTGGAGTEAFF	TGTGCCAGTAGTACCCGTACAGGGGGCGCGGGCACTGAAGCTTTCTTT
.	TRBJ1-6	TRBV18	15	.	CASSPGEGVNSPLHF	TGTGCCAGCTCACCAGGCGAGGGGGTGAATTCACCCCTCCACTTT
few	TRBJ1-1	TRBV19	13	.	CASSIGRGTEAFF	TGTGCCAGTAGTATAGGACGGGGCACTGAAGCTTTCTTT
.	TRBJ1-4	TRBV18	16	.	CASSPYRGGTNEKLFF	TGTGCCAGCTCACCCTACCGGGGAGGAACTAATGAAAAACTGTTTTTT
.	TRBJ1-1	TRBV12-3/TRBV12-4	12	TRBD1	CASGQGNTEAFF	TGTGCCAGCGGACAGGGGAACACTGAAGCTTTCTTT